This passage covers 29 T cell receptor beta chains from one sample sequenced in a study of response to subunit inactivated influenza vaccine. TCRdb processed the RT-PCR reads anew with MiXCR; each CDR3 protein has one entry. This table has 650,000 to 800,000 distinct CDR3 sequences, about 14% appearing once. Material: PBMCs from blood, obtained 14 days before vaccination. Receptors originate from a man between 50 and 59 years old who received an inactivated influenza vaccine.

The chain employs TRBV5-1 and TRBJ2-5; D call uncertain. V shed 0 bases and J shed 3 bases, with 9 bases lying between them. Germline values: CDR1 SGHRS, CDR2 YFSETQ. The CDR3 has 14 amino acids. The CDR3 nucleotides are TGCGCCAGCAGCTTGGGCCAGTCCAAAGAGACCCAGTACTTC. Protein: CASSLGQSKETQYF.

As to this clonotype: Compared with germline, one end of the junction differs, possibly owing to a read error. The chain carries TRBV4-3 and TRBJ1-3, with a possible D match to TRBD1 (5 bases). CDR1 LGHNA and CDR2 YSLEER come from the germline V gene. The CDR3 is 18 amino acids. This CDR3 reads CASRQDVPGGSSGNTIYF. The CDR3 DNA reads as TGCGCCAGCAGGCAAGACGTGCCGGGGGGGAGCTCTGGAAACACCATATATTTT.

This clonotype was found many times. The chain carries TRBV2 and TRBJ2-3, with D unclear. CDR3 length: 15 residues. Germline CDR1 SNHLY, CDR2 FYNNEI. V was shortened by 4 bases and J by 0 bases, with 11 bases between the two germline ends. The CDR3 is CASSGEGLSTDTQYF. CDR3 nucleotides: TGTGCCAGCAGTGGAGAAGGCCTCAGCACAGATACGCAGTATTTT.

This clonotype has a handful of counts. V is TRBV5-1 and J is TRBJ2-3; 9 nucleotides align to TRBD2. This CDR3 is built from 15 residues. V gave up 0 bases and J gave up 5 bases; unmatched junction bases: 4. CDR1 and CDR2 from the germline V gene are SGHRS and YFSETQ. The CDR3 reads CASSLGSGSQDTQYF. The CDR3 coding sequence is TGCGCCAGCAGCTTGGGTAGCGGGAGCCAAGATACGCAGTATTTT.

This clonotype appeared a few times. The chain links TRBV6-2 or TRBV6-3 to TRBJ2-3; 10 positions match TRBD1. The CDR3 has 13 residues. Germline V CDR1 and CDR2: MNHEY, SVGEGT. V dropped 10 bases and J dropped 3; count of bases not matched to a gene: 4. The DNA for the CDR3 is TGTGCCATCCGGGGACAGGGGACAGATACGCAGTATTTT. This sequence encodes CAIRGQGTDTQYF.

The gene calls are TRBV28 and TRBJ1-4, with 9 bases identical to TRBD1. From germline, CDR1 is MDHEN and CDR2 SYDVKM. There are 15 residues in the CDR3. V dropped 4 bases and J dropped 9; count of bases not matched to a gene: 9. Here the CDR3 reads CASSYPGTGRQKLFF. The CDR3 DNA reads TGTGCCAGCAGTTACCCCGGGACAGGGCGTCAAAAACTGTTTTTT.

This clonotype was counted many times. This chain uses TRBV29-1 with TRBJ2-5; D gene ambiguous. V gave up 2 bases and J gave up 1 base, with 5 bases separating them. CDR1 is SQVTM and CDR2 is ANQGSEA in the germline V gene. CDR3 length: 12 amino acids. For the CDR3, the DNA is TGCAGCGTTGAACCTATCCAAGAGACCCAGTACTTC. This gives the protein CSVEPIQETQYF.

The CDR3 DNA follows: TGTGCCAGCAGCTTAGGGGGGTCATTTACGCAGTATTTT. Its translation: CASSLGGSFTQYF. The chain recombines TRBV11-2 with TRBJ2-3; tentatively, D is TRBD1 or TRBD2 (5 bases each). V lost 1 base and J 8 bases, leaving 10 bases between the germline ends. The CDR3 spans 13 residues. Germline loops: CDR1 SGHAT, CDR2 FQNNGV. Full variable domain (missing parts from reference TRBV11-2 and TRBJ2-3): EAGVAQSPRYKIIEKRQSVAFWCNPISGHATLYWYQQILGQGPKLLIQFQNNGVVDDSQLPKDRFSAERLKGVDSTLKIQPAKLEDSAVYLCASSLGGSFTQYFGPGTRLTVL.

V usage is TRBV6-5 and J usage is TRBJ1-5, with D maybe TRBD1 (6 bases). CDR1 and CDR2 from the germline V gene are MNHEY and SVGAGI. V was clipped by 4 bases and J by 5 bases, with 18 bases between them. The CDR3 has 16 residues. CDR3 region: CASSSRDNRGYQPQHF. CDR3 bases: TGTGCCAGCAGTTCCCGGGACAACCGGGGGTATCAGCCCCAGCATTTT.

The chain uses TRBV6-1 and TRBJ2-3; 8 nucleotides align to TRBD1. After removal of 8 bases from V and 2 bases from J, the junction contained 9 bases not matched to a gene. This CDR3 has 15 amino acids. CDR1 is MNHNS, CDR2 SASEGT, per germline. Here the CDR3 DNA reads TGTGCCAGCGGGAGTACGACAGGGGCCACAGATACGCAGTATTTT. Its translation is CASGSTTGATDTQYF.

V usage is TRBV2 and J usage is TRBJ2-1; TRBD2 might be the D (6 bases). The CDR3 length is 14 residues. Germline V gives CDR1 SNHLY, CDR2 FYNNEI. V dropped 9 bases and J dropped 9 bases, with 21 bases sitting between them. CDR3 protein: CASRGGTPGGEQFF. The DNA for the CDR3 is TGTGCCAGTAGAGGCGGGACTCCCGGGGGTGAGCAGTTCTTC.

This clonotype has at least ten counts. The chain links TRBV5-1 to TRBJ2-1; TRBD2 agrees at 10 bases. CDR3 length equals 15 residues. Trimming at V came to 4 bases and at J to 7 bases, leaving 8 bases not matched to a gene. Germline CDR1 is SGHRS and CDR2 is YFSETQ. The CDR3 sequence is CASSERGGSGNEQFF. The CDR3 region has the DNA TGCGCCAGCAGCGAGCGGGGGGGCTCGGGGAATGAGCAGTTCTTC.

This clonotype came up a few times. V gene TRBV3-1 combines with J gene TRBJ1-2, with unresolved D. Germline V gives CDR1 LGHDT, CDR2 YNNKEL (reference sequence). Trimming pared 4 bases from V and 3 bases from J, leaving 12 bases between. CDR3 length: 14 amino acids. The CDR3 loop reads CASSPFSQDYGYTF. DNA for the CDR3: TGTGCCAGCAGCCCTTTTTCACAAGACTATGGCTACACCTTC.

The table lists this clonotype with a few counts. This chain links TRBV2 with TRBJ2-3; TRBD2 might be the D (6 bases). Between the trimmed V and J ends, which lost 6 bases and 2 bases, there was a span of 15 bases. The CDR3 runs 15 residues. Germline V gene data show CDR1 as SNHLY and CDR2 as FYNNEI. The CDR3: CASRTPGEPTDTQYF. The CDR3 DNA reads TGTGCCAGCAGGACCCCGGGGGAGCCCACAGATACGCAGTATTTT.

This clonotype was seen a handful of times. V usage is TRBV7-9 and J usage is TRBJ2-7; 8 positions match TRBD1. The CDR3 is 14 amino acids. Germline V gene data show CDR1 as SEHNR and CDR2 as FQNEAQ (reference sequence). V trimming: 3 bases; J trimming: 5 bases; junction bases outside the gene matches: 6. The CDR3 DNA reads TGTGCCAGCAGCTTGGTTACAGGGGGGAACGAGCAGTACTTC. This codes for CASSLVTGGNEQYF.

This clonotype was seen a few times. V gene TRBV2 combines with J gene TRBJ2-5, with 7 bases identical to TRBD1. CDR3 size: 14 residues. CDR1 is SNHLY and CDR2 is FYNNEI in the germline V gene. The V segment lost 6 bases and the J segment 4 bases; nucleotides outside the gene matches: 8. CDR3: CASRGGMVLETQYF. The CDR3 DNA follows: TGTGCCAGCAGAGGGGGCATGGTATTAGAGACCCAGTACTTC. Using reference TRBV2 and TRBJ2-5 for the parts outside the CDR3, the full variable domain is EPEVTQTPSHQVTQMGQEVILRCVPISNHLYFYWYRQILGQKVEFLVSFYNNEISEKSEIFDDQFSVERPDGSNFTLKIRSTKLEDSAMYFCASRGGMVLETQYFGPGTRLLVL.

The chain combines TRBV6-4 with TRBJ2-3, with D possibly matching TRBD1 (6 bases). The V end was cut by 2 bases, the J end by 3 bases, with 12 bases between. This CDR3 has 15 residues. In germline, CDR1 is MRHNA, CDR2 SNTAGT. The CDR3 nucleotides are TGTGCCAGCAGTGACGGGGGCAGGGCAACAGATACGCAGTATTTT. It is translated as CASSDGGRATDTQYF.

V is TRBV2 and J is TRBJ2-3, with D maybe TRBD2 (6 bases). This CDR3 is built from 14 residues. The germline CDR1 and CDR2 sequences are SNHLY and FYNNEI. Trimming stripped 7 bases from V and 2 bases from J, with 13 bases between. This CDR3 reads CASNTGVHTDTQYF. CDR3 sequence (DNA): TGTGCCAGCAATACGGGGGTTCACACAGATACGCAGTATTTT.

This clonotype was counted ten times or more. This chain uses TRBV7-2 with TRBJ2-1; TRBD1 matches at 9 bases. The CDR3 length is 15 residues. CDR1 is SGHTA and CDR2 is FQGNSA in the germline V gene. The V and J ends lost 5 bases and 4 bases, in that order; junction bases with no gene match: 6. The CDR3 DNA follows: TGTGCCAGCAGCCCACCGGGACAGGGTTACAATGAGCAGTTCTTC. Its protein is CASSPPGQGYNEQFF. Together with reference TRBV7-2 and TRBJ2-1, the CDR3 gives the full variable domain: GAGVSQSPSNKVTEKGKDVELRCDPISGHTALYWYRQSLGQGLEFLIYFQGNSAPDKSGLPSDRFSAERTGGSVSTLTIQRTQQEDSAVYLCASSPPGQGYNEQFFGPGTRLTVL.

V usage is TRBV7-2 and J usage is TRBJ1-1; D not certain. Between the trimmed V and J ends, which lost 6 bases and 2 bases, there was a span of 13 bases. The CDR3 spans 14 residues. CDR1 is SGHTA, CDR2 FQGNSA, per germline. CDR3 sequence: CASRKSVANTEAFF. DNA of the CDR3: TGTGCCAGCAGAAAGTCGGTAGCCAACACTGAAGCTTTCTTT.

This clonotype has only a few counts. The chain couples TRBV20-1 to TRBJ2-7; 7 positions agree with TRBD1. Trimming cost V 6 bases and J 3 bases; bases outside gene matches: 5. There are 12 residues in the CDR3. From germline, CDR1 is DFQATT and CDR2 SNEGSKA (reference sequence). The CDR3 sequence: CSALRDSYEQYF. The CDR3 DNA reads TGCAGTGCCCTACGGGACAGCTACGAGCAGTACTTC.

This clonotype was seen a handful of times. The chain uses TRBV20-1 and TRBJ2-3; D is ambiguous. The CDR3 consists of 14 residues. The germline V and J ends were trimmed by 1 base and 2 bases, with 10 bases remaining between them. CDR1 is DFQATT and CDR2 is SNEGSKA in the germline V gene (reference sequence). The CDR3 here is CSARVTGNTDTQYF. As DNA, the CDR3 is TGCAGTGCTAGAGTTACCGGTAACACAGATACGCAGTATTTT.

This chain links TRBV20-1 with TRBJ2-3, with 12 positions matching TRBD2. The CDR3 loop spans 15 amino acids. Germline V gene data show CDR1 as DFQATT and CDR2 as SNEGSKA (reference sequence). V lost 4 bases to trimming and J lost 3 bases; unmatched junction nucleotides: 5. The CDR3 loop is CSATKLAGGTDTQYF. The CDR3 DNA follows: TGCAGTGCTACCAAACTAGCGGGAGGTACAGATACGCAGTATTTT.

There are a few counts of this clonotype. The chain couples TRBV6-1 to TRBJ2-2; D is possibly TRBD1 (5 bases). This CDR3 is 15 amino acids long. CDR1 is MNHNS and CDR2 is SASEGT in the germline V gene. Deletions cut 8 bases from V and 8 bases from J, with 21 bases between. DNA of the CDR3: TGTGCCAGCTCCAGACAGACCCCCGGAATGGGGGAGCTGTTTTTT. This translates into CASSRQTPGMGELFF.

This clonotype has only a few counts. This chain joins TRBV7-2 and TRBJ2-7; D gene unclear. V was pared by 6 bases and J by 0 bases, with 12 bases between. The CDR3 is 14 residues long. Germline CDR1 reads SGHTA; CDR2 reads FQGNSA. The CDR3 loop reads CASSGQASSYEQYF. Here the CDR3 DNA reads TGTGCCAGCAGTGGGCAGGCGAGCTCCTACGAGCAGTACTTC.

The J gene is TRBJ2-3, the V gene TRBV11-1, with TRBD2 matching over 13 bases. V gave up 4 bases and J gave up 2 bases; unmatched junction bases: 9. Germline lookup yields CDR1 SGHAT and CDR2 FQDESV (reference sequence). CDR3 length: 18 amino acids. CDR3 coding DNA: TGTGCCAGCAGCTACGGGACTAGCGGGAAGATAGTCACAGATACGCAGTATTTT. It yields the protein CASSYGTSGKIVTDTQYF.

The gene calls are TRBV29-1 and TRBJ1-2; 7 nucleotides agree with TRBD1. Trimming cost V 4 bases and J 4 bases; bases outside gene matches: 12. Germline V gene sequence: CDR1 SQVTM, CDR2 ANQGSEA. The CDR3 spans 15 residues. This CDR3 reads CSVGTTGASVYGYTF. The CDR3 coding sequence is TGCAGCGTTGGGACTACAGGGGCCTCGGTCTATGGCTACACCTTC.

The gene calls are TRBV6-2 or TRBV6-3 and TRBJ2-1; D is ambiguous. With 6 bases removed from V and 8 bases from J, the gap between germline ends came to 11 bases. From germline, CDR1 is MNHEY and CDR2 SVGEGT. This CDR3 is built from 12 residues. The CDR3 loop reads CASRRRLDEQFF. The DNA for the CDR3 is TGTGCCAGCAGAAGGCGGTTGGATGAGCAGTTCTTC.

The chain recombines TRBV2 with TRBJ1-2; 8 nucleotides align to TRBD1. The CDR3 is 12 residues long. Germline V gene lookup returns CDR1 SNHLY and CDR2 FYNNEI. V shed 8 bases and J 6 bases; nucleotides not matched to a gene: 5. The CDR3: CASVRGLDGYTF. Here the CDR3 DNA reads TGTGCCAGCGTCAGGGGGCTGGATGGCTACACCTTC. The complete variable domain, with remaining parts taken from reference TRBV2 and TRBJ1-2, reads EPEVTQTPSHQVTQMGQEVILRCVPISNHLYFYWYRQILGQKVEFLVSFYNNEISEKSEIFDDQFSVERPDGSNFTLKIRSTKLEDSAMYFCASVRGLDGYTFGSGTRLTVV.